This TCR beta chain was captured in a study of shared clonotypes between healthy human individuals. The wider study: Aged between 18 and 49, the donors were two women and three men.

Genomic DNA per cell subset filled all wells of several immunoSEQ plates. Ten immunoSEQ deep assay plates held the unsorted PBMC DNA. Generated by immunoSEQ multiplex PCR, the TCRdb table keeps only in-frame clones and is missing some. The sample holds about 460,000 clones, roughly 80% seen once. The source is a woman aged 40-49 years in good health. Some clones in this sample may be carry-over from other donors' samples. The sequencing sample was made of PBMCs.

Here the CDR3 reads CASSNRFGGGNGYTF. In DNA, the CDR3 is TGTGCCAGCAGCAACAGGTTTGGGGGAGGTAATGGCTACACCTTC. This chain joins TRBV7-2 and TRBJ1-2, with D possibly TRBD1 on 5 matching bases. V was shortened by 5 bases and J by 6 bases, with 19 bases between the two germline ends. The CDR3 spans 15 residues. The germline CDR1 and CDR2 sequences are SGHTA and FQGNSA. The variable domain in full, completed from reference TRBV7-2 and TRBJ1-2, reads GAGVSQSPSNKVTEKGKDVELRCDPISGHTALYWYRQSLGQGLEFLIYFQGNSAPDKSGLPSDRFSAERTGGSVSTLTIQRTQQEDSAVYLCASSNRFGGGNGYTFGSGTRLTVV.